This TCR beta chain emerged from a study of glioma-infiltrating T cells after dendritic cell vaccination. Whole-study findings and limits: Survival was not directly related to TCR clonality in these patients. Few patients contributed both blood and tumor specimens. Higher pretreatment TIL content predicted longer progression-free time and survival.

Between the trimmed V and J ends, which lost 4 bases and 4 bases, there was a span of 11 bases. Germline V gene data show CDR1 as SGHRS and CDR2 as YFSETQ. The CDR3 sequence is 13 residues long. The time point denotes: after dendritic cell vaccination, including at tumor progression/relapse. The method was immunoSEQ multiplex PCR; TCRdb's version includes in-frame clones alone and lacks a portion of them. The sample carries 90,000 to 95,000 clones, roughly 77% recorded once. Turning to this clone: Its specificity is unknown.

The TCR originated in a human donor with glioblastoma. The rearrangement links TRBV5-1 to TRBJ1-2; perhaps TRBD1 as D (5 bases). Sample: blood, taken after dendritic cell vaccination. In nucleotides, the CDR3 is TGCGCCAGCAGCGGAGCTAGGGGCTATGGCTACACCTTC. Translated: CASSGARGYGYTF.